The 6 T cell receptor beta chains reported below all come from one sample, sequenced in a study of shared clonotypes between healthy human individuals. Produced via immunoSEQ multiplex PCR; TCRdb's table is partial and in-frame only. The data show roughly 640,000 clones, with approximately 97% seen just once and approximately 0.057% held by the top ten. Material for sequencing was naive CD4+ T cells sorted from blood. Documented subset: CD45RA+ positively selected. All receptors derive from a woman in her 30s in good health.

The chain is built from TRBV11-2 and TRBJ2-7; D might be TRBD1 (5 bases). V dropped 5 bases and J dropped 6 bases, with 20 bases sitting between them. CDR1 and CDR2 from the germline V gene are SGHAT and FQNNGV. The CDR3 sequence is 15 residues long. The CDR3 reads CASSTPRVQGGEQYF. CDR3 coding DNA: TGTGCCAGCAGCACCCCCCGGGTCCAGGGCGGCGAGCAGTACTTC.

This sequence joins TRBV28 and TRBJ2-7; D is possibly TRBD1 or TRBD2 (5 bases each). The length of the CDR3 is 14 residues. The V gene's germline CDR1 is MDHEN and CDR2 SYDVKM. The V end lost 5 bases, the J end lost 1 base, and 12 bases lay between the germline ends. CDR3 DNA sequence: TGTGCCAGCAGTCGACAGCGGCTTTCCTACGAGCAGTACTTC. Protein product: CASSRQRLSYEQYF.

V usage is TRBV7-8 and J usage is TRBJ2-6, with D unresolved. V shed 4 bases and J shed 2 bases, with 12 bases lying between them. Germline V gene data show CDR1 as SGHVS and CDR2 as FQNEAQ. The CDR3 extends over 16 amino acids. The CDR3 DNA sequence: TGTGCCAGCAGCTACAACGCGTGGGCTGGGGCCAACGTCCTGACTTTC. Translating gives CASSYNAWAGANVLTF. The full variable domain, completed using reference TRBV7-8 and TRBJ2-6, is GAGVSQSPRYKVAKRGQDVALRCDPISGHVSLFWYQQALGQGPEFLTYFQNEAQLDKSGLPSDRFFAERPEGSVSTLKIQRTQQEDSAVYLCASSYNAWAGANVLTFGAGSRLTVL.

The V gene is TRBV2, the J gene TRBJ1-5; tentative D call: TRBD1 (6 bases). Trimming stripped 5 bases from V and 4 bases from J, with 9 bases between. There are 13 residues in the CDR3. Germline CDR1 is SNHLY and CDR2 is FYNNEI. The CDR3 region has the DNA TGTGCCAGCAGTTACAGGGTTAATCAGCCCCAGCATTTT. It is translated as CASSYRVNQPQHF.

This chain connects TRBV6-6 to TRBJ2-5; D unresolved. The V end was cut by 2 bases, the J end by 1 base, with 8 bases between. The CDR3 has 14 amino acids. From germline, CDR1 is MNHNY and CDR2 SVGAGI (reference sequence). CDR3 in DNA: TGTGCCAGCAGTTACAGCCAGATCCAAGAGACCCAGTACTTC. This sequence encodes CASSYSQIQETQYF.

A single count supports this clone. The chain is built from TRBV15 and TRBJ2-5, with 9 bases that match TRBD2. With V trimmed by 0 bases and J by 0 bases, 5 bases remained unmatched. CDR3 length: 17 amino acids. The germline gives CDR1 LNHNV, CDR2 YYDKDF (reference sequence). The CDR3 region is CATSRDLTSGYQETQYF. The CDR3 DNA is TGTGCCACCAGCAGAGATCTGACTAGCGGTTACCAAGAGACCCAGTACTTC.